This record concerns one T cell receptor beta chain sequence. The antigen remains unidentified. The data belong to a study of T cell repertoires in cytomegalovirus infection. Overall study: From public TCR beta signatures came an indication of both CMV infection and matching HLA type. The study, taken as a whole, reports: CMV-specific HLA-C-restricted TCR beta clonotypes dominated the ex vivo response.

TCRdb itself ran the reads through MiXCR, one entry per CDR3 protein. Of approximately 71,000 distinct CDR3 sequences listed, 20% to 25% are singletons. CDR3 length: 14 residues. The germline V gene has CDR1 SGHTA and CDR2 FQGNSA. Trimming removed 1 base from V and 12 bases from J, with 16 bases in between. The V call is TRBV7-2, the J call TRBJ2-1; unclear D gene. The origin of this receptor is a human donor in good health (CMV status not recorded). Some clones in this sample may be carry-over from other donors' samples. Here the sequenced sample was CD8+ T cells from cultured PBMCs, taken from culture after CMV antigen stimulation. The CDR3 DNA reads TGTGCCAGCAGCTTAGGCCCAGACAAGTATCCGCAGTTCTTC. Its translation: CASSLGPDKYPQFF.